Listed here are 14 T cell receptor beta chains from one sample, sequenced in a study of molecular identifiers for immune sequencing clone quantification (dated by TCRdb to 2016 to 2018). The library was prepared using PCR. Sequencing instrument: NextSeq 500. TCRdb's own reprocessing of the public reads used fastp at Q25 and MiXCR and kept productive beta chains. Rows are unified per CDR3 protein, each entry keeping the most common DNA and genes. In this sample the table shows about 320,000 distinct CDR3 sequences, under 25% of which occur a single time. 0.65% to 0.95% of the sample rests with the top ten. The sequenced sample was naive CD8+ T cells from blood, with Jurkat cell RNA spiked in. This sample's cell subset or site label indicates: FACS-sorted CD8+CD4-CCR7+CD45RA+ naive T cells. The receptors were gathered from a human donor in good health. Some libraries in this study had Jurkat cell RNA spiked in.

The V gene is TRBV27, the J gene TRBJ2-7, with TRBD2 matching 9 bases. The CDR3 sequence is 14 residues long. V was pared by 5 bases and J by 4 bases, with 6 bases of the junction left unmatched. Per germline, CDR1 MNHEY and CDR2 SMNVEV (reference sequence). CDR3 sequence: CASSPGTSTYEQYF. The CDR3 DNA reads TGTGCCAGCAGTCCCGGGACTAGCACTTACGAGCAGTACTTC.

The CDR3 nucleotides read TGTGCCAGCAGCTCACGACAGGACCTATACAATGAGCAGTTCTTC. Its protein is CASSSRQDLYNEQFF. This rearrangement joins TRBV11-3 to TRBJ2-1, with TRBD1 as a possible D gene (6 bases). Trimming removed 4 bases at V and 4 bases at J, with 14 bases between. Germline V gene lookup returns CDR1 SGHNT and CDR2 YENEEA. The CDR3 sequence is 15 residues long. The full variable domain, completed using reference TRBV11-3 and TRBJ2-1, is EAGVVQSPRYKIIEKKQPVAFWCNPISGHNTLYWYLQNLGQGPELLIRYENEEAVDDSQLPKDRFSAERLKGVDSTLKIQPAELGDSAVYLCASSSRQDLYNEQFFGPGTRLTVL.

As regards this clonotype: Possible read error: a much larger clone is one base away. CDR3 DNA: TGCGCCAGCATCCCCGGAACAGGGTGGGTGGAGCCCCAGTACTTC. It specifies CASIPGTGWVEPQYF. The rearrangement joins TRBV5-1 to TRBJ2-5; D might be TRBD1 (6 bases). The germline V and J ends were trimmed by 6 bases and 9 bases, with 24 bases remaining between them. CDR3 size: 15 residues. CDR1 is SGHRS and CDR2 is YFSETQ in the germline V gene.

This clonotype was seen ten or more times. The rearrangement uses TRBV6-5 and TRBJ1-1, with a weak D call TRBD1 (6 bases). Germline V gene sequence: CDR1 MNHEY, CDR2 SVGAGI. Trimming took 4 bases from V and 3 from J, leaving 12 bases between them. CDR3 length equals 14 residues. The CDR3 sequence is CASSLAGADTEAFF. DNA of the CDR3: TGTGCCAGCAGTTTGGCGGGGGCAGACACTGAAGCTTTCTTT.

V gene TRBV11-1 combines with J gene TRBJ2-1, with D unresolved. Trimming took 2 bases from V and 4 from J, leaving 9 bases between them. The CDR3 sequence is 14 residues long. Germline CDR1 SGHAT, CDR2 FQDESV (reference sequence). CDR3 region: CASSLPQPYNEQFF. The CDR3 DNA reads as TGTGCCAGCAGCTTACCTCAGCCTTACAATGAGCAGTTCTTC.

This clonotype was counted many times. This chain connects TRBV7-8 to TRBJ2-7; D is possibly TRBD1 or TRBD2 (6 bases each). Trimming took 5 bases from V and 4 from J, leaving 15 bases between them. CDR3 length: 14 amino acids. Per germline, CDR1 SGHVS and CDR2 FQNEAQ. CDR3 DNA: TGTGCCAGCAGCGCCATGGGGGGCAGGTACGAGCAGTACTTC. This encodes CASSAMGGRYEQYF.

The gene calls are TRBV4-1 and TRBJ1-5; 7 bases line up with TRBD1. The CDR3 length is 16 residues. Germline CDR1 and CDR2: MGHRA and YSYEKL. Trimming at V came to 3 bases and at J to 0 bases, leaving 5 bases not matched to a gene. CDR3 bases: TGCGCCAGCAGCCAGAGGACAGGCTATAGCAATCAGCCCCAGCATTTT. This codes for CASSQRTGYSNQPQHF.

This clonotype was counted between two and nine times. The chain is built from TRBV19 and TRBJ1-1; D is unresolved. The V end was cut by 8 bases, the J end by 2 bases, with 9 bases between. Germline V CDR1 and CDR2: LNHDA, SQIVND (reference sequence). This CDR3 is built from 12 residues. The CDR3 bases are TGTGCCAGTCTCGCCGGAAACACTGAAGCTTTCTTT. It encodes CASLAGNTEAFF.

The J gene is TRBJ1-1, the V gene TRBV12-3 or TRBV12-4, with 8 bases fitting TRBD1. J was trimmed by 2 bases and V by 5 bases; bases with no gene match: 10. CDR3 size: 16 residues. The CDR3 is CASSPQVGQGNTEAFF. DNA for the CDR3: TGTGCCAGCAGTCCCCAGGTTGGACAGGGCAACACTGAAGCTTTCTTT.

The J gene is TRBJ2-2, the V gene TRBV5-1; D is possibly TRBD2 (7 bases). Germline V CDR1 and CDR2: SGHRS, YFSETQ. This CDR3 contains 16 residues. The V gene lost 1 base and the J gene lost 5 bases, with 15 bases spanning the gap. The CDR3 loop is CASSLFPRGGTGELFF. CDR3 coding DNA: TGCGCCAGCAGCTTGTTTCCCAGGGGAGGGACCGGGGAGCTGTTTTTT.

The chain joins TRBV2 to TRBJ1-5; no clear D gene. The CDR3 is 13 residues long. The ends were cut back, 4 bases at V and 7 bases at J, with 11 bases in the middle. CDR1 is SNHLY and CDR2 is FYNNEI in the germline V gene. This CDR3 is CASSGPTGQPQHF. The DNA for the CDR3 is TGTGCCAGCAGTGGTCCCACGGGGCAGCCCCAGCATTTT.

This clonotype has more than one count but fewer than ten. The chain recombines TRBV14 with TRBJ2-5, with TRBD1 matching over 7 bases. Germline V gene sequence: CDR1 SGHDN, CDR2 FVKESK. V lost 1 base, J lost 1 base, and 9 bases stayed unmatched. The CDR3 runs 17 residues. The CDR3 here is CASSQVEGGAGQETQYF. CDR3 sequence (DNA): TGTGCCAGCAGCCAAGTCGAAGGGGGCGCGGGCCAAGAGACCCAGTACTTC.

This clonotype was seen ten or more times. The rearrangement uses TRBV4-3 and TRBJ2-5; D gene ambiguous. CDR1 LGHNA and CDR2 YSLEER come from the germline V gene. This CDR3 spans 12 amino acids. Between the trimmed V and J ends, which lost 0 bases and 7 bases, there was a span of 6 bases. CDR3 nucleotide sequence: TGCGCCAGCAGCCAAGATCGTGGGACCCAGTACTTC. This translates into CASSQDRGTQYF.

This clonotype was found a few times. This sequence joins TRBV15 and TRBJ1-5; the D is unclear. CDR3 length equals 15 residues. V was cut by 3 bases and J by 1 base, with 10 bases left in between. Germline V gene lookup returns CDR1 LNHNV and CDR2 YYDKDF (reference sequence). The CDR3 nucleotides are TGTGCCACCAGCAGGGGGTCAATAAGCAATCAGCCCCAGCATTTT. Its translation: CATSRGSISNQPQHF.